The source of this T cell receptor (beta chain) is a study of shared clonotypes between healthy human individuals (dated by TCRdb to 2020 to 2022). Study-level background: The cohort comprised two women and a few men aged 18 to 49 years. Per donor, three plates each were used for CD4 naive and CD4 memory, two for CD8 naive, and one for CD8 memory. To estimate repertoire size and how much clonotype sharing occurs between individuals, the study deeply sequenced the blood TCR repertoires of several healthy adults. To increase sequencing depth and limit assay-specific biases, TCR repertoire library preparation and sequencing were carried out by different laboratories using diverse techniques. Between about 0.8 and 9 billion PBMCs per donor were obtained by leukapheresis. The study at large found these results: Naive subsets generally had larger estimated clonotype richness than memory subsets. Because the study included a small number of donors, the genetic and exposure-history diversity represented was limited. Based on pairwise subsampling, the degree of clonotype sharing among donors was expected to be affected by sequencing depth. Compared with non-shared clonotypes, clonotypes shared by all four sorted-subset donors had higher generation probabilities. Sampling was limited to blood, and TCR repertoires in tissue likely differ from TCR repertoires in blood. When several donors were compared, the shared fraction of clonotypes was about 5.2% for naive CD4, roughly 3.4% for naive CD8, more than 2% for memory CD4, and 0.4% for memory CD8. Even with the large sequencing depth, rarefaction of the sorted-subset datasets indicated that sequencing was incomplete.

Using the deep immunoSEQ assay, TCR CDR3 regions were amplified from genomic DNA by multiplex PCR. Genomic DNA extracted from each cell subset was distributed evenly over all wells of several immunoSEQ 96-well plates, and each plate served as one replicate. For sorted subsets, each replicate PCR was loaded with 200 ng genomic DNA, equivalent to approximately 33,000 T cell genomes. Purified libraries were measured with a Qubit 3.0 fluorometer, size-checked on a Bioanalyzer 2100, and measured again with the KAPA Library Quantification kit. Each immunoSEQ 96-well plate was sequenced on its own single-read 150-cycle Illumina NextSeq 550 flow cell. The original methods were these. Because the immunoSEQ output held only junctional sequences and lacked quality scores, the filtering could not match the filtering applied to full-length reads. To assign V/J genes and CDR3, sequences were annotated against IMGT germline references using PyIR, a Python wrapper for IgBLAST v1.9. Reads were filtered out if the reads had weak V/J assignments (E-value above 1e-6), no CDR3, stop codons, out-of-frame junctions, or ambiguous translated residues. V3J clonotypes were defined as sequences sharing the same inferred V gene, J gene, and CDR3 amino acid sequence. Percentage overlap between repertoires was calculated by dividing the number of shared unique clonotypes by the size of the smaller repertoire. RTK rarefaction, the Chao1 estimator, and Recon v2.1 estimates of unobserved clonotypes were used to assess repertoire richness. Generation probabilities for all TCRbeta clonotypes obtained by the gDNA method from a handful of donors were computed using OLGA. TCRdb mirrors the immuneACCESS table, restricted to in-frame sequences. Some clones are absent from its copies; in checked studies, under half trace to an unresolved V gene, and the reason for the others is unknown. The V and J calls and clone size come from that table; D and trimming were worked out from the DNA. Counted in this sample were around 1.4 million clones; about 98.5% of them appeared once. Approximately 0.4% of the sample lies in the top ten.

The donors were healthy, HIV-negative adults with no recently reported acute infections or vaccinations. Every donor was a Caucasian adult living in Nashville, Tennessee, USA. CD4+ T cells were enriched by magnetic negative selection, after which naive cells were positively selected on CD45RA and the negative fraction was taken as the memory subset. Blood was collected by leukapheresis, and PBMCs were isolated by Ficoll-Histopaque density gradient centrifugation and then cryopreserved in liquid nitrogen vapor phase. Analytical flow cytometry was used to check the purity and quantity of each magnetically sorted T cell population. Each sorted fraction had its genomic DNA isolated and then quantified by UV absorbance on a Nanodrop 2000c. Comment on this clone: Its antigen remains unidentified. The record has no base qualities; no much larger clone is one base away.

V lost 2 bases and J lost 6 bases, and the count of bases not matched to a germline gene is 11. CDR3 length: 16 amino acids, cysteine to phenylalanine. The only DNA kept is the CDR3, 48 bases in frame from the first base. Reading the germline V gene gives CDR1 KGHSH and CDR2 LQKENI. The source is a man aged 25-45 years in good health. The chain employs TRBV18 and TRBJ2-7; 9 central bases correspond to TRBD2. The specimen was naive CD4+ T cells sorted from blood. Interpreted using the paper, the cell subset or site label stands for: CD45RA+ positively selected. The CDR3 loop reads CASSPGASGKFSEQYF. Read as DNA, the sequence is TGTGCCAGCTCACCAGGGGCTAGCGGGAAGTTCAGCGAGCAGTACTTC.